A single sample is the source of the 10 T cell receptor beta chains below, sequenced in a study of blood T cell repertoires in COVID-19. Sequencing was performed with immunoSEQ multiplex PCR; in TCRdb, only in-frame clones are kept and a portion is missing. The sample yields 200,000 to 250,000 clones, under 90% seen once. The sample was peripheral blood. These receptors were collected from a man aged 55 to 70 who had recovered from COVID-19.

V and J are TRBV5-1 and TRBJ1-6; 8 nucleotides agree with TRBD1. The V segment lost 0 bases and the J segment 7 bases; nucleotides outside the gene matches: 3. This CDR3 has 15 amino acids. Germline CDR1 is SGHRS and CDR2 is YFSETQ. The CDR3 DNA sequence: TGCGCCAGCAGCTTGGGGACAGGGACAAATTCACCCCTCCACTTT. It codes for CASSLGTGTNSPLHF.

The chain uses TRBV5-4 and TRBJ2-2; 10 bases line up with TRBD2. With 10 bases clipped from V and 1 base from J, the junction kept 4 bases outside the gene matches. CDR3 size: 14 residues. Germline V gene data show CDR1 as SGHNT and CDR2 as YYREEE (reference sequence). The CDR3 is CAGTSGVNTGELFF. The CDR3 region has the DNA TGTGCCGGAACTAGCGGGGTGAACACCGGGGAGCTGTTTTTT.

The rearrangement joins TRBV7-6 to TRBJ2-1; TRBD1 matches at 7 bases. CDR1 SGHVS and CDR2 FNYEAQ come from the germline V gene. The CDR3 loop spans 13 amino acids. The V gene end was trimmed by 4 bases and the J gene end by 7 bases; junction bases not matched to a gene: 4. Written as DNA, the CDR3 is TGTGCCAGCAGCTGGGTCAGGGGGAATGAGCAGTTCTTC. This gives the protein CASSWVRGNEQFF.

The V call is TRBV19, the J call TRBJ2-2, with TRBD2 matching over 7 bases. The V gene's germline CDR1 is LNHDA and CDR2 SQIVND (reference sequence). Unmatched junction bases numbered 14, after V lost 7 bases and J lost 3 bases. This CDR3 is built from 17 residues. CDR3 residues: CASTARGRAVDTGELFF. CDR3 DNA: TGTGCCAGTACCGCTAGAGGGAGGGCCGTGGACACCGGGGAGCTGTTTTTT.

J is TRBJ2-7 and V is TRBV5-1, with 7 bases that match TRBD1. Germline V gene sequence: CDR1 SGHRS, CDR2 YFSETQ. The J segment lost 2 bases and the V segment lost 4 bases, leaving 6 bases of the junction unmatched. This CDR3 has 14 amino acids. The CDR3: CASSPTGPPYEQYF. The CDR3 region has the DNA TGCGCCAGCAGCCCGACAGGGCCCCCCTACGAGCAGTACTTC.

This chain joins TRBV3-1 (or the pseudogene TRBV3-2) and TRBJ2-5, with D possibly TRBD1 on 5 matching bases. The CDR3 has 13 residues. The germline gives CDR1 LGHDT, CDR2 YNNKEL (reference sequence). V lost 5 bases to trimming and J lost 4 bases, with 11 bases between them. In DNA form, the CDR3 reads TGTGCCAGCAGCTCCTGGCAGGGAGAGACCCAGTACTTC. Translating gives CASSSWQGETQYF.

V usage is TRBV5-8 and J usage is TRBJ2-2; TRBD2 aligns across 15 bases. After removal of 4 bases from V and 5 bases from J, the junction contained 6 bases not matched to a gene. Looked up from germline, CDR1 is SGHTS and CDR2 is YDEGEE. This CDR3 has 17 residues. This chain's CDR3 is CASSKGLAGGQTGELFF. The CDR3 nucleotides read TGTGCCAGCAGCAAAGGACTAGCGGGGGGGCAGACCGGGGAGCTGTTTTTT.

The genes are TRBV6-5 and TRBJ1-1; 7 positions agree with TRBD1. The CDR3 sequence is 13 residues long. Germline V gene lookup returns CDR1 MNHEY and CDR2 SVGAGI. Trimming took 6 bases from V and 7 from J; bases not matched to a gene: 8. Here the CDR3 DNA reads TGTGCCAGCAGGCAGACAGGGTCGGTTGAAGCTTTCTTT. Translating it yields CASRQTGSVEAFF.

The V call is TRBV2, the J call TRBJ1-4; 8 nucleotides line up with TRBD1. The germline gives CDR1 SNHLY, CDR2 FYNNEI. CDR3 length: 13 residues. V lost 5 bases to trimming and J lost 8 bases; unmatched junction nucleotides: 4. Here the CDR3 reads CASSKRDREKLFF. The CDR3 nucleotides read TGTGCCAGCAGTAAGAGGGACAGGGAAAAACTGTTTTTT.

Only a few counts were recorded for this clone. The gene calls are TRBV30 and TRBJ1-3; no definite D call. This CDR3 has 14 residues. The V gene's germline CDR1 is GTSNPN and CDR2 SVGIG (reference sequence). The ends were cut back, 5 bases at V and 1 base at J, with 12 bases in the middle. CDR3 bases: TGTGCCTGGGACGAGGGTCGGTCTGGAAACACCATATATTTT. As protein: CAWDEGRSGNTIYF.